A single T cell receptor beta chain is shown here with its context. TCRdb recomputed calls from the RT-PCR reads with MiXCR, one row per CDR3 protein. Here the sample spans 610,000 or so distinct CDR3 sequences, less than 15% being singletons. The data were taken from a study of response to subunit inactivated influenza vaccine. Trimming pared 2 bases from V and 3 bases from J, leaving 11 bases between. CDR1 is SGHTA, CDR2 FQGNSA, per germline. The CDR3 has 15 residues. The V and J genes are TRBV7-2 and TRBJ2-1; D is uncertain. Sequencing used PBMCs from blood, obtained about 12 days after vaccination. This TCR derives from a middle-aged man who received an inactivated influenza vaccine. The chain's CDR3 is CASSLTRGIYNEQFF. DNA for the CDR3: TGTGCCAGCAGCTTAACCCGAGGTATCTACAATGAGCAGTTCTTC.